Below, 17 T cell receptor beta chains from the same sample are listed, as sequenced in a study of cytomegalovirus exposure and HLA in healthy donors. With 60 Vbeta and 13 Jbeta primers, the PCR was carried out. Sequencing was performed with immunoSEQ multiplex PCR; in TCRdb, only in-frame clones are kept and a portion is missing. The table lists 95,000 to 150,000 clones, more than 55% of them singletons. The sequenced material came from PBMCs. These receptors were taken from a young man in good health and CMV-seronegative.

In this sample, this clone turned up a few times. The J gene is TRBJ1-2, the V gene TRBV28; the D gene is possibly TRBD1 (5 bases). Germline loops: CDR1 MDHEN, CDR2 SYDVKM. V was pared by 2 bases and J by 4 bases, with 20 bases between. CDR3 size: 17 residues. DNA of the CDR3: TGTGCCAGCAGTTTAAGGATAGGGGAAGACCGACTCTATGGCTACACCTTC. Translated: CASSLRIGEDRLYGYTF.

The chain couples TRBV5-1 to TRBJ2-2; 8 bases align to TRBD2. The CDR3 loop spans 15 amino acids. Trimming at V came to 4 bases and at J to 5 bases, leaving 7 bases not matched to a gene. Germline CDR1 is SGHRS and CDR2 is YFSETQ. Here the CDR3 DNA reads TGCGCCAGCAGCAAACTAGCGGAGCAGACCGGGGAGCTGTTTTTT. This translates into CASSKLAEQTGELFF. Filled out from reference TRBV5-1 and TRBJ2-2, the complete variable domain reads KAGVTQTPRYLIKTRGQQVTLSCSPISGHRSVSWYQQTPGQGLQFLFEYFSETQRNKGNFPGRFSGRQFSNSRSEMNVSTLELGDSALYLCASSKLAEQTGELFFGEGSRLTVL.

The rearrangement joins TRBV5-6 to TRBJ2-1, with TRBD1 as a possible D gene (6 bases). Germline V lookup: CDR1 SGHDT, CDR2 YYEEEE. This CDR3 has 12 amino acids. With 5 bases removed from V and 7 bases from J, the gap between germline ends came to 10 bases. CDR3 DNA: TGTGCCAGCAGTCCCACAGGGAATGAGCAGTTCTTC. It is translated as CASSPTGNEQFF.

About this clone itself: One end of the junction is discordant with germline, which a read error may explain. The CDR3, as DNA: TGTGCCATCAGTGACCGGGACAGGGGTAACTATGGCTACCCCTTC. Protein product: CAISDRDRGNYGYPF. This rearrangement joins TRBV10-3 to TRBJ1-2, with 10 bases that match TRBD1. The V gene's germline CDR1 is ENHRY and CDR2 SYGVKD. The CDR3 has 15 residues.

V usage is TRBV5-4 and J usage is TRBJ2-2; 10 nucleotides match TRBD2. The CDR3 has 17 amino acids. Germline V gives CDR1 SGHNT, CDR2 YYREEE (reference sequence). Trimming took 4 bases from V and 3 from J; bases not matched to a gene: 9. The CDR3 protein is CASSQSLAGVHTGELFF. CDR3 sequence (DNA): TGTGCCAGCAGCCAAAGCCTAGCGGGGGTTCACACCGGGGAGCTGTTTTTT.

This clone was detected a few times. The chain carries TRBV4-1 and TRBJ2-7, with TRBD1 matching 8 bases. The trim removed 0 bases at V and 5 bases at J, leaving 6 bases unmatched. Germline values: CDR1 MGHRA, CDR2 YSYEKL. There are 15 residues in the CDR3. Here the CDR3 DNA reads TGCGCCAGCAGCCAAGACCCGACAGGGGCCGACGAGCAGTACTTC. This sequence encodes CASSQDPTGADEQYF.

This chain links TRBV2 with TRBJ2-5; no clear D. Germline-derived CDR1 and CDR2 are SNHLY and FYNNEI. V lost 1 base and J 7 bases, leaving 10 bases between the germline ends. CDR3 length equals 13 residues. The CDR3 loop is CASSEGALGTQYF. The DNA for the CDR3 is TGTGCCAGCAGTGAAGGGGCATTGGGGACCCAGTACTTC.

This clone was seen a handful of times. The rearrangement uses TRBV30 and TRBJ1-1; D not certain. There are 14 residues in the CDR3. V was trimmed by 4 bases and J by 2 bases, leaving 14 bases between them. Germline V gives CDR1 GTSNPN, CDR2 SVGIG (reference sequence). The CDR3 loop is CAWKKEVVNTEAFF. The CDR3 region has the DNA TGTGCCTGGAAGAAGGAGGTAGTTAACACTGAAGCTTTCTTT.

The genes are TRBV6-5 and TRBJ2-2; D may be TRBD2 (5 bases). Trimming left V 4 bases short and J 7 bases short, with 7 bases between. The germline gives CDR1 MNHEY, CDR2 SVGAGI. This CDR3 spans 12 amino acids. The CDR3 nucleotides are TGTGCCAGCAGTTTCGGGGTCGGGGAGCTGTTTTTT. Protein product: CASSFGVGELFF.

In regard to this clone: At one end the junction does not follow the germline gene, possibly because of a read error. The genes are TRBV7-9 and TRBJ2-7, with 10 bases matching TRBD2. Germline V gene sequence: CDR1 SEHNR, CDR2 FQNEAQ (reference sequence). This CDR3 is built from 18 residues. The CDR3 here is CSSSSNPRLAGEFYEQYF. The DNA of the CDR3 is TGTTCCAGCAGCTCCAACCCAAGGCTAGCGGGGGAATTTTACGAGCAGTACTTC.

The sample holds a few counts of this clone. This chain links TRBV10-3 with TRBJ2-3, with no clear D. CDR3 length: 15 residues. Trimming cost V 2 bases and J 0 bases, with 9 bases left between them. Germline V CDR1 and CDR2: ENHRY, SYGVKD. For the CDR3, the DNA is TGTGCCATCAGTGAGACGGGTTCTAGCACAGATACGCAGTATTTT. Amino acid sequence: CAISETGSSTDTQYF.

The chain is built from TRBV4-1 and TRBJ2-1, with 10 bases identical to TRBD1. This CDR3 is built from 14 residues. In germline, CDR1 is MGHRA, CDR2 YSYEKL. V shed 5 bases, J shed 7 bases, and the junction held 5 bases outside the gene matches. In DNA form, the CDR3 reads TGCGCCAGCAGCACGGACAGGGGGAGGAATGAGCAGTTCTTC. Amino acid sequence: CASSTDRGRNEQFF.

The CDR3 sequence: CASSPDPGGSYEQYF. DNA for the CDR3: TGTGCCAGCAGCCCAGACCCAGGGGGCTCCTACGAGCAGTACTTC. The V and J genes are TRBV9 and TRBJ2-7, with 7 bases lining up with TRBD1. Germline V gives CDR1 SGDLS, CDR2 YYNGEE. The J segment lost 0 bases and the V segment lost 4 bases, leaving 7 bases of the junction unmatched. The CDR3 is 15 residues long.

The V gene is TRBV18, the J gene TRBJ1-1, with 7 bases identical to TRBD1. The germline gives CDR1 KGHSH, CDR2 LQKENI. The J segment lost 4 bases and the V segment lost 5 bases, leaving 13 bases of the junction unmatched. The CDR3 runs to 16 residues. The CDR3 loop is CASSARAAGGSTEAFF. For the CDR3, the DNA is TGTGCCAGCTCAGCCAGGGCCGCAGGGGGAAGCACTGAAGCTTTCTTT.

This clone appeared a few times. The rearrangement links TRBV12-5 to TRBJ2-5, with TRBD2 matching 8 bases. The CDR3 is 16 amino acids. Germline V gene sequence: CDR1 LGHNT, CDR2 FRNRAP. V lost 5 bases, J lost 6 bases, and 14 bases stayed unmatched. Here the CDR3 reads CASGPEGLDLRQTQYF. The CDR3 region has the DNA TGTGCTAGTGGTCCTGAGGGACTAGATCTAAGGCAGACCCAGTACTTC.

The chain recombines TRBV7-2 with TRBJ2-7; 11 bases fit TRBD2. The V gene's germline CDR1 is SGHTA and CDR2 FQGNSA. The length of the CDR3 is 15 residues. J lost 4 bases, V lost 4 bases, and 6 bases had no gene match. The CDR3 sequence is CASSSTGTSGYEQYF. The CDR3 DNA sequence: TGTGCCAGCAGCTCAACCGGGACTAGCGGATACGAGCAGTACTTC.

The chain couples TRBV7-2 to TRBJ2-1; the D gene is possibly TRBD2 (6 bases). V was clipped by 0 bases and J by 4 bases, with 16 bases between them. Per germline, CDR1 SGHTA and CDR2 FQGNSA. This CDR3 region has 17 residues. CDR3 sequence reads: CASSLAQVRRGYNEQFF. The CDR3 nucleotides read TGTGCCAGCAGCTTAGCGCAGGTCCGTCGGGGGTACAATGAGCAGTTCTTC.